One sample yielded the 13 T cell receptor beta chains listed below, sequenced in a study of CD8+CD57+ T cells in acquired aplastic anemia. Patients chosen for sequencing had shown CD8+CD57+ cell expansion by flow cytometry. The TCR beta profiling, which covered VDJ combination and CDR3 sequence, was carried out using genomic DNA as the template. Each CDR3 protein is one row after TCRdb ran MiXCR on the reads. The data show 200,000 to 300,000 distinct CDR3 sequences, with approximately 45% seen just once and 6.5% to 8% held by the top ten. Sequenced input: sorted CD4+, CD8+, or CD8+CD57+ T cells (not recorded which) from PBMCs. Receptor source: a human donor with aplastic anemia.

This clonotype showed up many times. This chain connects TRBV15 to TRBJ1-3; TRBD1 matches at 8 bases. V shed 8 bases and J 0 bases; nucleotides not matched to a gene: 6. Germline CDR1 reads LNHNV; CDR2 reads YYDKDF (reference sequence). The CDR3 sequence is 15 residues long. CDR3 nucleotide sequence: TGTGCCACCGGGGACAGGTGGCCCTCTGGAAACACCATATATTTT. Protein product: CATGDRWPSGNTIYF.

This clonotype was found many times. The rearrangement joins TRBV7-9 to TRBJ1-1; 7 positions match TRBD1. V lost 5 bases to trimming and J lost 0 bases; unmatched junction nucleotides: 9. The CDR3 spans 16 residues. The germline V gene encodes CDR1 SEHNR and CDR2 FQNEAQ (reference sequence). As DNA, the CDR3 is TGTGCCAGCAGCCCCAGGGGGGAGCCCATGAACACTGAAGCTTTCTTT. It codes for CASSPRGEPMNTEAFF.

This clonotype was recorded once. Since no conserved phenylalanine or tryptophan closes the CDR3, a read error is the likely cause. The chain employs TRBV11-1 and TRBJ2-5, with D perhaps matching TRBD2 (6 bases). The V end lost 1 base, the J end lost 5 bases, and 11 bases lay between the germline ends. The CDR3 has 14 residues. Germline CDR1 SGHAT, CDR2 FQDESV (reference sequence). CDR3 sequence reads: CASSLVGSGETQYL. The CDR3 DNA reads as TGTGCCAGCAGCTTAGTCGGGAGCGGGGAGACCCAGTACCTC.

The gene calls are TRBV24-1 and TRBJ2-1, with 7 nucleotides matching TRBD1. Looked up from germline, CDR1 is KGHDR and CDR2 is SFDVKD. After removal of 9 bases from V and 5 bases from J, the junction contained 3 bases not matched to a gene. The CDR3 totals 12 residues. The CDR3 loop reads CATGDRNNEQFF. In nucleotides, the CDR3 is TGTGCCACCGGGGACAGAAACAATGAGCAGTTCTTC.

CDR3 nucleotide sequence: TGCGCCAGCAGCTCGGGGACTAGCGGGAGGGCCAACGTCCTGACTTTC. This codes for CASSSGTSGRANVLTF. The gene calls are TRBV5-1 and TRBJ2-6; 13 bases fit TRBD2. The CDR3 has 16 residues. Germline trimming cut 3 bases from V and 5 bases from J; bases unmatched to any gene: 2. Germline assignment: CDR1 SGHRS and CDR2 YFSETQ.

CDR3 residues: CASSADGNTGELFF. The DNA for the CDR3 is TGTGCCAGCAGCGCCGACGGGAACACCGGGGAGCTGTTTTTT. V is TRBV9 and J is TRBJ2-2, with no clear D. V lost 3 bases to trimming and J lost 1 base, with 7 bases between them. Germline V gene data show CDR1 as SGDLS and CDR2 as YYNGEE. The CDR3 contains 14 residues.

This rearrangement joins TRBV2 to TRBJ1-2, with a possible D match to TRBD1 (5 bases). The CDR3 is made up of 14 amino acids. Germline V gene data show CDR1 as SNHLY and CDR2 as FYNNEI. V was trimmed by 3 bases and J by 5 bases, leaving 13 bases between them. CDR3 DNA sequence: TGTGCCAGCAGTGACGGGGGGATAGCTTATGGCTACACCTTC. Amino acid sequence: CASSDGGIAYGYTF. The full variable domain, with the rest looked up from reference TRBV2 and TRBJ1-2, is EPEVTQTPSHQVTQMGQEVILRCVPISNHLYFYWYRQILGQKVEFLVSFYNNEISEKSEIFDDQFSVERPDGSNFTLKIRSTKLEDSAMYFCASSDGGIAYGYTFGSGTRLTVV.

At least ten counts were recorded for this clonotype. The V call is TRBV9, the J call TRBJ1-1, with TRBD1 as a possible D gene (6 bases). V dropped 3 bases and J dropped 0 bases, with 12 bases sitting between them. Per germline, CDR1 SGDLS and CDR2 YYNGEE. This CDR3 has 15 amino acids. The CDR3, as DNA: TGTGCCAGCAGCGATATAACAGGGATGAACACTGAAGCTTTCTTT. This encodes CASSDITGMNTEAFF. The complete variable domain, with remaining parts taken from reference TRBV9 and TRBJ1-1, reads DSGVTQTPKHLITATGQRVTLRCSPRSGDLSVYWYQQSLDQGLQFLIQYYNGEERAKGNILERFSAQQFPDLHSELNLSSLELGDSALYFCASSDITGMNTEAFFGQGTRLTVV.

The chain has TRBV9 and TRBJ2-1; 12 bases fit TRBD2. Unmatched junction bases numbered 2, after V lost 0 bases and J lost 4 bases. This CDR3 spans 16 amino acids. Germline lookup yields CDR1 SGDLS and CDR2 YYNGEE. In DNA, the CDR3 is TGTGCCAGCAGCGTAGGACTAGCGGGGGAGTACAATGAGCAGTTCTTC. Its translation: CASSVGLAGEYNEQFF.

The chain recombines TRBV5-4 with TRBJ2-7, with 7 bases identical to TRBD1. The trim removed 0 bases at V and 3 bases at J, leaving 6 bases unmatched. The length of the CDR3 is 15 residues. From germline, CDR1 is SGHNT and CDR2 YYREEE (reference sequence). In nucleotides, the CDR3 is TGTGCCAGCAGCTTGGGGGTGGACAGGAACTACGAGCAGTACTTC. Protein sequence: CASSLGVDRNYEQYF.

The chain employs TRBV2 and TRBJ1-6; weak D call: TRBD1 (5 bases). Germline CDR1 and CDR2: SNHLY and FYNNEI. V gave up 4 bases and J gave up 11 bases, with 18 bases separating them. This CDR3 has 15 amino acids. The CDR3 is CASSAPQGIHPPLHF. CDR3 DNA sequence: TGTGCCAGCAGTGCGCCCCAGGGAATTCATCCACCCCTCCACTTT.

This clonotype was observed many times. This chain connects TRBV9 to TRBJ1-1; weak D call: TRBD1 (5 bases). Trimming stripped 5 bases from V and 1 base from J, with 9 bases between. Germline assignment: CDR1 SGDLS and CDR2 YYNGEE. The CDR3 runs 13 residues. This chain's CDR3 is CASSEGSNTEAFF. CDR3 DNA sequence: TGTGCCAGCAGTGAGGGGTCGAACACTGAAGCTTTCTTT.

There are a few counts of this clonotype. In nucleotides, the CDR3 is TGTGCCAGCAGTGATCCGAGACAGGGGGCCTATGGTGAAAAACTGTTTTTT. Translating it yields CASSDPRQGAYGEKLFF. This chain connects TRBV6-1 to TRBJ1-4, with 10 bases lining up with TRBD1. With V trimmed by 3 bases and J by 7 bases, 11 bases remained unmatched. The CDR3 runs to 17 residues. Germline CDR1 reads MNHNS; CDR2 reads SASEGT.